These 18 T cell receptor beta chains originate from one sample sequenced in a study of CD8 T cells in Susac syndrome. RNA amounts of about 0.5 to 1 ug underwent reverse transcription with random hexamers. TCRdb redid the calling of the immunoSEQ multiplex PCR reads with MiXCR, one entry per CDR3 protein. The sample lists 150,000 to 200,000 distinct CDR3 sequences; roughly nine tenths were seen once. Sequenced sample: CD4+ T cells from PBMCs. All receptors come from a human donor with Susac syndrome.

A remark on this clonotype: At one end the junction does not follow the germline gene, possibly because of a read error. This chain uses TRBV5-1 with TRBJ1-5, with unresolved D. CDR3 length: 14 residues. Looked up from germline, CDR1 is SGHRS and CDR2 is YFSETQ. The CDR3, as DNA: TGCGCCAGCAGTTTGGAGGGTCTCAATCAGCCCCAGCATTTT. Translation: CASSLEGLNQPQHF.

This clonotype is a singleton in its sample. The chain carries TRBV5-6 and TRBJ2-1, with 9 bases lining up with TRBD1. The CDR3 has 15 residues. CDR1 SGHDT and CDR2 YYEEEE come from the germline V gene. V was pared by 0 bases and J by 7 bases, with 5 bases of the junction left unmatched. This CDR3 is CASSLGTGAWNEQFF. The CDR3 DNA sequence: TGTGCCAGCAGCTTGGGGACAGGGGCGTGGAATGAGCAGTTCTTC.

This chain connects TRBV29-1 to TRBJ2-1; D remains unclear. V lost 7 bases and J lost 0, with 7 bases in between. Looked up from germline, CDR1 is SQVTM and CDR2 is ANQGSEA. This CDR3 contains 12 residues. CDR3 nucleotides: TGCAGCGCTGGACCCTCCTACAATGAGCAGTTCTTC. It encodes CSAGPSYNEQFF.

This clonotype was counted a single time. The rearrangement joins TRBV20-1 to TRBJ1-5, with 7 bases aligning to TRBD1. CDR1 DFQATT and CDR2 SNEGSKA come from the germline V gene (reference sequence). CDR3 length: 14 residues. The J segment lost 5 bases and the V segment lost 3 bases, leaving 7 bases of the junction unmatched. The CDR3 region is CSARGVQGDQPQHF. In DNA, the CDR3 is TGCAGTGCTAGGGGTGTTCAGGGGGATCAGCCCCAGCATTTT.

The chain is built from TRBV5-1 and TRBJ2-5; D gene unclear. V dropped 0 bases and J dropped 2 bases, with 11 bases sitting between them. Germline lookup yields CDR1 SGHRS and CDR2 YFSETQ. The CDR3 extends over 15 amino acids. For the CDR3, the DNA is TGCGCCAGCAGCTTGGGGGCCAGCCAACAAGAGACCCAGTACTTC. This translates into CASSLGASQQETQYF.

This sequence joins TRBV20-1 and TRBJ1-2; the D gene is possibly TRBD1 (5 bases). Germline V gene sequence: CDR1 DFQATT, CDR2 SNEGSKA (reference sequence). V shed 1 base and J shed 2 bases, with 11 bases lying between them. CDR3 length equals 14 residues. CDR3: CSARGGEGNYGYTF. The CDR3 DNA reads TGCAGTGCTAGAGGGGGGGAGGGAAACTATGGCTACACCTTC.

The chain uses TRBV5-1 and TRBJ2-1; 11 bases line up with TRBD1. After removal of 0 bases from V and 9 bases from J, the junction contained 5 bases not matched to a gene. CDR3 length: 15 residues. Germline-derived CDR1 and CDR2 are SGHRS and YFSETQ. CDR3 in DNA: TGCGCCAGCAGCTTGGGGACAGGGGGCGAGACTGAGCAGTTCTTC. Translating gives CASSLGTGGETEQFF.

The chain carries TRBV5-1 and TRBJ2-3; possibly TRBD2 for D (5 bases). V shed 5 bases and J shed 6 bases, with 16 bases lying between them. The CDR3 runs 14 residues. Germline V gene sequence: CDR1 SGHRS, CDR2 YFSETQ. The CDR3 nucleotides are TGCGCCAGCAGACACGGACTTACGGAGGATACGCAGTATTTT. Its translation: CASRHGLTEDTQYF. The full variable domain, completed using reference TRBV5-1 and TRBJ2-3, is KAGVTQTPRYLIKTRGQQVTLSCSPISGHRSVSWYQQTPGQGLQFLFEYFSETQRNKGNFPGRFSGRQFSNSRSEMNVSTLELGDSALYLCASRHGLTEDTQYFGPGTRLTVL.

The gene calls are TRBV24-1 and TRBJ2-3; D call uncertain. Germline V lookup: CDR1 KGHDR, CDR2 SFDVKD. The CDR3 has 14 residues. V lost 1 base, J lost 3 bases, and 7 bases lay in between. The CDR3 is CATSDFSGTDTQYF. The CDR3 nucleotides are TGTGCCACCAGTGATTTTTCCGGGACAGATACGCAGTATTTT.

The chain links TRBV2 to TRBJ1-6, with D tentatively TRBD1 (5 bases). The length of the CDR3 is 15 residues. The germline gives CDR1 SNHLY, CDR2 FYNNEI. The V gene lost 6 bases and the J gene lost 2 bases, with 11 bases spanning the gap. The chain's CDR3 is CASSVDSPYNSPLHF. The CDR3 DNA follows: TGTGCCAGCAGCGTAGACAGTCCCTATAATTCACCCCTCCACTTT.

This clonotype appeared once. The chain carries TRBV5-6 and TRBJ1-1; 7 nucleotides align to TRBD1. The germline CDR1 and CDR2 sequences are SGHDT and YYEEEE. After removal of 4 bases from V and 7 bases from J, the junction contained 1 base not matched to a gene. This CDR3 is built from 11 residues. For the CDR3, the DNA is TGTGCCAGCAGCCGGGACAGTGAAGCTTTCTTT. Residues: CASSRDSEAFF.

This sequence joins TRBV12-3 or TRBV12-4 and TRBJ1-1, with no clear D. V lost 2 bases, J lost 1 base, and 8 bases lay in between. The CDR3 has 14 amino acids. The CDR3 here is CASSLQDSNTEAFF. The CDR3 DNA reads TGTGCCAGCAGTTTACAGGACTCGAACACTGAAGCTTTCTTT.

The V gene is TRBV28, the J gene TRBJ2-3; 7 bases are shared with TRBD2. Germline trimming cut 7 bases from V and 4 bases from J; bases unmatched to any gene: 8. Germline loops: CDR1 MDHEN, CDR2 SYDVKM. CDR3 length equals 14 residues. The CDR3 region has the DNA TGTGCCAGCACCCCAACGGGACTATCAGATACGCAGTATTTT. As protein: CASTPTGLSDTQYF.

The chain carries TRBV9 and TRBJ2-5, with a tentative D call TRBD2 (6 bases). The CDR3 has 14 residues. Trimming left V 0 bases short and J 0 bases short, with 6 bases between. Germline CDR1 reads SGDLS; CDR2 reads YYNGEE. CDR3 bases: TGTGCCAGCAGCGTAGTAGCGGACCAAGAGACCCAGTACTTC. This codes for CASSVVADQETQYF.

This chain uses TRBV18 with TRBJ1-1; 7 bases map to TRBD1. Germline V gives CDR1 KGHSH, CDR2 LQKENI. CDR3 length: 16 residues. V dropped 6 bases and J dropped 1; count of bases not matched to a gene: 11. The CDR3 nucleotides read TGTGCCAGCTCCCGAACTCGGGACAGCCAGAACACTGAAGCTTTCTTT. Its translation is CASSRTRDSQNTEAFF.

The chain carries TRBV7-8 and TRBJ1-1, with a tentative D call TRBD1 (5 bases). The CDR3 has 13 amino acids. The germline V gene encodes CDR1 SGHVS and CDR2 FQNEAQ. Trimming stripped 4 bases from V and 4 bases from J, with 10 bases between. CDR3 nucleotide sequence: TGTGCCAGCAGCTCCGGGGCGCGCACTGAAGCTTTCTTT. Its translation is CASSSGARTEAFF. Combining the CDR3 with reference TRBV7-8 and TRBJ1-1 gives the whole variable domain GAGVSQSPRYKVAKRGQDVALRCDPISGHVSLFWYQQALGQGPEFLTYFQNEAQLDKSGLPSDRFFAERPEGSVSTLKIQRTQQEDSAVYLCASSSGARTEAFFGQGTRLTVV.

The chain couples TRBV9 to TRBJ2-2, with D possibly matching TRBD2 (6 bases). The CDR3 covers 15 residues. V lost 0 bases and J lost 4, with 10 bases in between. Germline V gene sequence: CDR1 SGDLS, CDR2 YYNGEE. CDR3 nucleotide sequence: TGTGCCAGCAGCGTAGAGGGGAGGTCCACCGGGGAGCTGTTTTTT. Translating gives CASSVEGRSTGELFF.

The chain employs TRBV5-4 and TRBJ2-5; 13 nucleotides line up with TRBD2. The CDR3 consists of 16 residues. V gave up 4 bases and J gave up 5 bases; unmatched junction bases: 8. Per the germline V gene, CDR1 is SGHNT and CDR2 is YYREEE (reference sequence). DNA of the CDR3: TGTGCCAGCAGCCTCCTTGGACTAGCGGGAGCGGAGACCCAGTACTTC. Its translation: CASSLLGLAGAETQYF.